Detailed here is one T cell receptor beta chain. The record originates from a study of blood T cell repertoires in COVID-19. Overall study: Acute and convalescent COVID-19 samples came from the United States, Italy and Spain. In each case, the material was cDNA or gDNA derived from T cells, B-cell-depleted T cells, or PBMCs.

Those enrolled in Seattle joined during active infection and were followed longitudinally afterward. Produced via immunoSEQ multiplex PCR; TCRdb's table is partial and in-frame only. The sample records 150,000 to 200,000 clones, around four fifths being singletons. Sequenced material: peripheral blood. The origin of this receptor is a woman aged 80 or over with COVID-19, enrolled during active disease.

As DNA, the CDR3 is TGCAGTGCTACCCGGTACAGGGAAGCTTTCTTT. Its protein product is CSATRYREAFF. This chain uses TRBV20-1 with TRBJ1-1; D is possibly TRBD1 (5 bases). V was shortened by 4 bases and J by 8 bases, with 11 bases between the two germline ends. Germline V lookup: CDR1 DFQATT, CDR2 SNEGSKA (reference sequence). The CDR3 is made up of 11 amino acids.